This T cell receptor beta chain was observed in a study of blood T cell repertoires in COVID-19. Study background: Specimens from acute and convalescent COVID-19 originated in the United States, Italy and Spain.

TCRdb keeps only in-frame clones here, not all; method: immunoSEQ multiplex PCR. In the table there are about 390,000 clones, 80% to 90% of which are singletons. Trimming took 5 bases from V and 2 from J; bases not matched to a gene: 5. Germline V CDR1 and CDR2: SGHDN, FVKESK. The CDR3 covers 15 residues. This clonotype was sampled from a woman aged 45-60 years who had recovered from COVID-19. V and J are TRBV14 and TRBJ2-1, with TRBD2 identical over 8 bases. The material sequenced was PBMCs or T cells enriched from blood (not recorded which). DNA of the CDR3: TGTGCCAGCAGCTCCCGGGGGGGCCCCTACAATGAGCAGTTCTTC. Encoded protein: CASSSRGGPYNEQFF.